A selection of T cell receptor beta chains follows, all from one sample in a study of blood T cell repertoires in COVID-19. Sequencing used immunoSEQ multiplex PCR; TCRdb keeps in-frame clones, though not all of them. The repertoire has about 230,000 clones, roughly nine tenths of them found once; the top ten carry approximately 2.8%. Sequencing input: PBMCs or T cells enriched from blood (not recorded which). Receptor source: a woman aged 50 to 65 in a cohort exposed to, infected with or recovered from COVID-19 (not recorded which). Each CDR3 is given with its conserved first and last residue. Each record gives: CDR3 DNA, CDR3 protein, D gene, V gene, J gene. D genes are given only for firm matches.

CDR3nt: TGCGCCAGCAGCGCACAGACGGAGAACACTGAAGCTTTCTTT
CDR3aa: CASSAQTENTEAFF
d_gene: -
v_gene: TRBV5-1
j_gene: TRBJ1-1

CDR3nt: TGCGCCAGCAGGCCCGGACAGGGTAGAAGCAATCAGCCCCAGCATTTT
CDR3aa: CASRPGQGRSNQPQHF
d_gene: TRBD1
v_gene: TRBV10-1
j_gene: TRBJ1-5

CDR3nt: TGTGCCAGCAGCAAACGACAGGGGTCCTATGGCTACACCTTC
CDR3aa: CASSKRQGSYGYTF
d_gene: TRBD1
v_gene: TRBV6-2/TRBV6-3
j_gene: TRBJ1-2

CDR3nt: TGTGCCAGCTCACCGTCAGGGATCTACGAGCAGTACTTC
CDR3aa: CASSPSGIYEQYF
d_gene: -
v_gene: TRBV18
j_gene: TRBJ2-7

CDR3nt: TGTGCCACCAGTGATTATTCTAGCGGTAGCTTGTTCTTC
CDR3aa: CATSDYSSGSLFF
d_gene: TRBD2
v_gene: TRBV24-1
j_gene: TRBJ2-1

CDR3nt: TGCGCCAGCAGCTGGGGACAGGGGGCCTATGGAAACACCATATATTTT
CDR3aa: CASSWGQGAYGNTIYF
d_gene: TRBD1
v_gene: TRBV5-1
j_gene: TRBJ1-3

CDR3nt: TGTGCCAGCAGCGACAGGGGATTACTTGGCTACACCTTC
CDR3aa: CASSDRGLLGYTF
d_gene: TRBD1
v_gene: TRBV7-6
j_gene: TRBJ1-2

CDR3nt: TGTGCCAGCAGTGACAGACACCTCTCTGGAAACACCATATATTTT
CDR3aa: CASSDRHLSGNTIYF
d_gene: -
v_gene: TRBV25-1
j_gene: TRBJ1-3

CDR3nt: TGTGCCAGCAGTGAAGATCGGGGAACCACTGAAGCTTTCTTT
CDR3aa: CASSEDRGTTEAFF
d_gene: -
v_gene: TRBV2
j_gene: TRBJ1-1

CDR3nt: TGTGCCAGCAGCCAAGCGGCCACGACAGGGAGCTCCTACGAGCAGTACTTC
CDR3aa: CASSQAATTGSSYEQYF
d_gene: TRBD1
v_gene: TRBV3-1/TRBV3-2
j_gene: TRBJ2-7

CDR3nt: TGTGCCTGGAGCGCCAGCGAGTACTATGGCTACACCTTC
CDR3aa: CAWSASEYYGYTF
d_gene: -
v_gene: TRBV30
j_gene: TRBJ1-2

CDR3nt: TGTGCCAGTAGTATTAGCCCGAGCTCTGGAAACACCATATATTTT
CDR3aa: CASSISPSSGNTIYF
d_gene: -
v_gene: TRBV19
j_gene: TRBJ1-3

CDR3nt: TGTGCCAGCAGCTCCCTAAGAGAGACCCAGTACTTC
CDR3aa: CASSSLRETQYF
d_gene: -
v_gene: TRBV11-2
j_gene: TRBJ2-5